This TCR beta chain was obtained from a study of shared clonotypes between healthy human individuals. Profiled with immunoSEQ multiplex PCR; TCRdb holds only in-frame clones, not every one. Here the sample spans fewer than 500,000 clones, 75% to 80% being singletons. Per the germline V gene, CDR1 is LGHNA and CDR2 is YNFKEQ. The V segment lost 0 bases and the J segment 5 bases; nucleotides outside the gene matches: 9. CDR3 length: 16 residues. The clonotype originates from a woman between 40 and 55 years old in good health. Some clones in this sample may be carry-over from other donors' samples. This rearrangement joins TRBV4-2 to TRBJ1-2; TRBD1 matches 7 bases. The sequenced sample consisted of PBMCs. The CDR3 protein is CASSQEGGQTFYGYTF. CDR3 DNA: TGTGCCAGCAGCCAAGAAGGGGGACAGACTTTTTATGGCTACACCTTC.